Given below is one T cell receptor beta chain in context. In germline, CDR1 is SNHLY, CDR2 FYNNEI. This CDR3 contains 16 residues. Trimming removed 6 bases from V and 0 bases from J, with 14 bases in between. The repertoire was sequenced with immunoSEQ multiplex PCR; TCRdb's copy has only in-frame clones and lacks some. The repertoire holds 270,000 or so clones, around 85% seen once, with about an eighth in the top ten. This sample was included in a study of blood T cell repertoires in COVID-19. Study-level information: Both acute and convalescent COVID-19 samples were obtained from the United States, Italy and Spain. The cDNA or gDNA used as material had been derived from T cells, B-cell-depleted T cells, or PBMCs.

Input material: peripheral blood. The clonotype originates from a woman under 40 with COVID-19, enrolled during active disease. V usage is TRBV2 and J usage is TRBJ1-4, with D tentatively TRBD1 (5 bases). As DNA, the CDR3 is TGTGCCAGCAGGAAGGGGACTTTTGCAACTAATGAAAAACTGTTTTTT. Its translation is CASRKGTFATNEKLFF.